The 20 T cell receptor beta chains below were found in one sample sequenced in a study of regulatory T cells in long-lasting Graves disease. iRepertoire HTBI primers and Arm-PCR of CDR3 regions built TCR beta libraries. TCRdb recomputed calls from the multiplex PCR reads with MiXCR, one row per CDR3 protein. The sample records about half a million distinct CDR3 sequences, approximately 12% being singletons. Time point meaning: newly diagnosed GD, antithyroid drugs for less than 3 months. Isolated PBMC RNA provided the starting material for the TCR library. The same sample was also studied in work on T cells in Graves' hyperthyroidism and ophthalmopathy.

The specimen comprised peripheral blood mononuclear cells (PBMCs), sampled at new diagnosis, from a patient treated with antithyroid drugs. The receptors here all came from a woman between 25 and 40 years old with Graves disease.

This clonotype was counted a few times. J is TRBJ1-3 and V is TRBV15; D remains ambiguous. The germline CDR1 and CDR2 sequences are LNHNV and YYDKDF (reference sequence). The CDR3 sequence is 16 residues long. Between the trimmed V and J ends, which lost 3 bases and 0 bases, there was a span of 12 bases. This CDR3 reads CATSSRSISSGNTIYF. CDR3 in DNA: TGTGCCACCAGCAGCCGTTCCATTAGCTCTGGAAACACCATATATTTT.

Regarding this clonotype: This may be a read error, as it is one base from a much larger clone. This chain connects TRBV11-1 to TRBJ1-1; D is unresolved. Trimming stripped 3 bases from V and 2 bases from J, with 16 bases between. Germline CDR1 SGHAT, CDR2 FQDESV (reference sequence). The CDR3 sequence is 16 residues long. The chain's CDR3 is CASSFARRGFNTEAFF. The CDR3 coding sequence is TGTGCCAGCAGCTTCGCAAGGAGAGGTTTTAACACTGAAGCTTTCTTT.

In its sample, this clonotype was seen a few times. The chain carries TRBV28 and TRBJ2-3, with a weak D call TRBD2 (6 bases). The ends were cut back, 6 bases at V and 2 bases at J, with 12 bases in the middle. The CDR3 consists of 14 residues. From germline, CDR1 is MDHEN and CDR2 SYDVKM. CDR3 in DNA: TGTGCCAGCAGCCCCGGGACTTACACAGATACGCAGTATTTT. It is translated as CASSPGTYTDTQYF.

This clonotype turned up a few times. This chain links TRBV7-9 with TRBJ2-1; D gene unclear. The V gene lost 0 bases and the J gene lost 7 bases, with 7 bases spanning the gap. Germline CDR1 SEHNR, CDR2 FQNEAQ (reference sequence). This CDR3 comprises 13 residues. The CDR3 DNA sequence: TGTGCCAGCAGCTTAGCTTCCCGGAATGAGCAGTTCTTC. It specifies CASSLASRNEQFF. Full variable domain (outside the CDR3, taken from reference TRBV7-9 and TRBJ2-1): DTGVSQNPRHKITKRGQNVTFRCDPISEHNRLYWYRQTLGQGPEFLTYFQNEAQLEKSRLLSDRFSAERPKGSFSTLEIQRTEQGDSAMYLCASSLASRNEQFFGPGTRLTVL.

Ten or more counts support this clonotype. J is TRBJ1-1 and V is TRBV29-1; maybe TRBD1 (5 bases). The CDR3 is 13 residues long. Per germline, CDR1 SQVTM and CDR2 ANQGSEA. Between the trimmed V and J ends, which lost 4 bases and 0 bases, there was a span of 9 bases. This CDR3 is CSVAGRVNTEAFF. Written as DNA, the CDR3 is TGCAGCGTTGCGGGCAGGGTGAACACTGAAGCTTTCTTT. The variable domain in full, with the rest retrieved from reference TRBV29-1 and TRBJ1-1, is SAVISQKPSRDICQRGTSLTIQCQVDSQVTMMFWYRQQPGQSLTLIATANQGSEATYESGFVIDKFPISRPNLTFSTLTVSNMSPEDSSIYLCSVAGRVNTEAFFGQGTRLTVV.

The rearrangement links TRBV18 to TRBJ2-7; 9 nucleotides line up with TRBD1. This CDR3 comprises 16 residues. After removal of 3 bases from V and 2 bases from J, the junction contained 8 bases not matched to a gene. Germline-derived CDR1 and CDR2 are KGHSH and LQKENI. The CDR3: CASSPFPGTGPYEQYF. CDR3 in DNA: TGTGCCAGCTCACCGTTCCCCGGGACAGGGCCCTACGAGCAGTACTTC.

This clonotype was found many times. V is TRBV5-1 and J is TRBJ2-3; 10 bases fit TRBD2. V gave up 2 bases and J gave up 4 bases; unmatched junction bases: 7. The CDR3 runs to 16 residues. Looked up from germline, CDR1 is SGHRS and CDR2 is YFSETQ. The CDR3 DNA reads TGCGCCAGCAGCTTCGCTAGCGGGAGTTTCGCAGATACGCAGTATTTT. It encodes CASSFASGSFADTQYF.

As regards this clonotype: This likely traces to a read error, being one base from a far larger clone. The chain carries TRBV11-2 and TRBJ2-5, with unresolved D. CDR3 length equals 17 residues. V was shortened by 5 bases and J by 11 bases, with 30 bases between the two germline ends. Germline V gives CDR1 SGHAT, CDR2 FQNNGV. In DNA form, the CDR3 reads TGTGCCAGCAGCCCCGAGGTCGGGCGGCGTTCCTACAATGAGCAGTACTTC. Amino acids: CASSPEVGRRSYNEQYF.

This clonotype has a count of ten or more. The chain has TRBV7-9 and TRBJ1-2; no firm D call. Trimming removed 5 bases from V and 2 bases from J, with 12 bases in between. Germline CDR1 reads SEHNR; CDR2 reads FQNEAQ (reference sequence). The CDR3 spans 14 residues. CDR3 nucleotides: TGTGCCAGCAGCCCAAGTTCTGGAAACTATGGCTACACCTTC. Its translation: CASSPSSGNYGYTF.

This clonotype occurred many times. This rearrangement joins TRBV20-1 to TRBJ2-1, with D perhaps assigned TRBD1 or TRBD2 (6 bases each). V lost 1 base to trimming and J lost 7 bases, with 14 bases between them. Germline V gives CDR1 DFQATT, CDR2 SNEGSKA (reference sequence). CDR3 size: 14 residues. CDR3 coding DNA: TGCAGTGCTAGAGGGAGGGGGAGGCCGAATGAGCAGTTCTTC. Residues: CSARGRGRPNEQFF.

CDR3 DNA sequence: TGCAGTGCTAGATACGACAGGGGGCGAGTTTTGGGCAAAAACATTCAGTACTTC. It encodes CSARYDRGRVLGKNIQYF. The rearrangement uses TRBV20-1 and TRBJ2-4; 10 bases are shared with TRBD1. The trim removed 2 bases at V and 3 bases at J, leaving 13 bases unmatched. The CDR3 contains 18 residues. The germline CDR1 and CDR2 sequences are DFQATT and SNEGSKA (reference sequence).

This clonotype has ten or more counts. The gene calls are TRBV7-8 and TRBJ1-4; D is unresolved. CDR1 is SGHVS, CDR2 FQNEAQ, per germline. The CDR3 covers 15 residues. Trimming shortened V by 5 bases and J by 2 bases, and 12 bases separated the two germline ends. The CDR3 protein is CASSNRKSTNEKLFF. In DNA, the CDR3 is TGTGCCAGCAGCAACCGGAAGTCTACTAATGAAAAACTGTTTTTT. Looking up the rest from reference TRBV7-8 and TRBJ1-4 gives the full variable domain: GAGVSQSPRYKVAKRGQDVALRCDPISGHVSLFWYQQALGQGPEFLTYFQNEAQLDKSGLPSDRFFAERPEGSVSTLKIQRTQQEDSAVYLCASSNRKSTNEKLFFGSGTQLSVL.

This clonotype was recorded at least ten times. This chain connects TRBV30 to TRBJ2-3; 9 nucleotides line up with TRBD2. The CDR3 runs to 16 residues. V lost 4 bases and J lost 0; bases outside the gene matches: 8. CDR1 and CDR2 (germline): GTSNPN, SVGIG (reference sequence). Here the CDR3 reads CAWNSGSGGSTDTQYF. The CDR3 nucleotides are TGTGCCTGGAATAGCGGGAGCGGGGGAAGCACAGATACGCAGTATTTT.

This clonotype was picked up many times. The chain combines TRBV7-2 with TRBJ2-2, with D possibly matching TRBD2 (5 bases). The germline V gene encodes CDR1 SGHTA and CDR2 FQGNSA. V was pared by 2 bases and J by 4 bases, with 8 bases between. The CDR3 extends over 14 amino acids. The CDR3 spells CASSLTGITGELFF. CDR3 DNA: TGTGCCAGCAGCTTAACGGGAATCACCGGGGAGCTGTTTTTT.

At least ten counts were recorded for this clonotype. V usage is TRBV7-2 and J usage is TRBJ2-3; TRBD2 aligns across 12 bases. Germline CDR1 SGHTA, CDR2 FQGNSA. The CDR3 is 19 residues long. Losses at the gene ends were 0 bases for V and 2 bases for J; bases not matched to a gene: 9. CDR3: CASSLAIGTSGPHTDTQYF. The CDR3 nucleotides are TGTGCCAGCAGCTTAGCCATAGGGACTAGCGGGCCCCACACAGATACGCAGTATTTT.

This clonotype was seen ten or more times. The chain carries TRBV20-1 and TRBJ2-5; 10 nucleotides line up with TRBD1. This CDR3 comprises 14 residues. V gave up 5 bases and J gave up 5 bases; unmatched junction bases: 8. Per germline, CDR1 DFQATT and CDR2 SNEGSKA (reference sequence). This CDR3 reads CSAVKTGGMETQYF. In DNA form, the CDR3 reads TGCAGTGCTGTTAAGACAGGGGGCATGGAGACCCAGTACTTC.

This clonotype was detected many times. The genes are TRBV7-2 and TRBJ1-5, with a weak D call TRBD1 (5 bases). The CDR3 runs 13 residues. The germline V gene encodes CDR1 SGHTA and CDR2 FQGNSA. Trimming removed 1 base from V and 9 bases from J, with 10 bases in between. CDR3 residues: CASSLGWGGPQHF. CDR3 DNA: TGTGCCAGCAGCTTAGGATGGGGGGGGCCCCAGCATTTT.

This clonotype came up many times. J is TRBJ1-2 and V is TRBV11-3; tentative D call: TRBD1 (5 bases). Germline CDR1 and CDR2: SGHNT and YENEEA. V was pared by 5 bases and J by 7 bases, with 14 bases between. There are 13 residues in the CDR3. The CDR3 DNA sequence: TGTGCCAGCAGCAGAGGGGAGCTGTCTGGCTACACCTTC. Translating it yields CASSRGELSGYTF.

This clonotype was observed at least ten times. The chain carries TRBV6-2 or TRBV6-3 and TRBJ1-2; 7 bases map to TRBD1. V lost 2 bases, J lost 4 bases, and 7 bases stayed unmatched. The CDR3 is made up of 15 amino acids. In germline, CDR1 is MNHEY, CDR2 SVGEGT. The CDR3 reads CASSYALRDSYGYTF. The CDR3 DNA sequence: TGTGCCAGCAGTTACGCACTCCGGGACAGCTATGGCTACACCTTC.

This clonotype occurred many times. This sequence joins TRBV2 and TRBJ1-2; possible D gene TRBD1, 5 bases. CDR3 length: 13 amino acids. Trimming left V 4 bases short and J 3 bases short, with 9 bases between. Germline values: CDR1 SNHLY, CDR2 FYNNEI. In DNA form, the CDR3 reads TGTGCCAGCAGTGTGCAGGGCGACTATGGCTACACCTTC. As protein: CASSVQGDYGYTF.